This T cell receptor beta chain came from a study of T cells in Graves' hyperthyroidism and ophthalmopathy. Study information: Any treatment followed the collection of peripheral blood at initial diagnosis. Findings and limits, study-wide: Ophthalmopathy prediction by the model preceded onset by a median approximately 6.9 months. Blood shared most expanded thyroid clonotypes above 0.001.

Each 10 ml fresh peripheral blood draw supplied the PBMCs. A note on this clonotype: Antigen specificity is unknown.

Amplification yielded TCR beta CDR3 regions, with RNA transcripts as the source. A set of HTBI primers served as the primers for a first-round RT-PCR of the TCR CDR3. TCRdb reprocessed the multiplex PCR reads with MiXCR, giving one entry per CDR3 protein. Of about 350,000 distinct CDR3 sequences listed, 17% were seen once; the top ten hold approximately 30%. The clonotype comes from a woman in her 30s with Graves' hyperthyroidism that later progressed to Graves' ophthalmopathy. The specimen was blood.

DNA for the CDR3: TGTGCCAGCAGCTTCATTATTAGGGGGATGGCTTTCTTT. It codes for CASSFIIRGMAFF. The chain links TRBV7-9 to TRBJ1-1; D might be TRBD1 (6 bases). CDR3 size: 13 residues. Deletions cut 3 bases from V and 11 bases from J, with 16 bases between. Germline V lookup: CDR1 SEHNR, CDR2 FQNEAQ (reference sequence). Drawing the rest from reference TRBV7-9 and TRBJ1-1, the complete variable domain is DTGVSQNPRHKITKRGQNVTFRCDPISEHNRLYWYRQTLGQGPEFLTYFQNEAQLEKSRLLSDRFSAERPKGSFSTLEIQRTEQGDSAMYLCASSFIIRGMAFFGQGTRLTVV.